The clone carrying this T cell receptor (beta chain) was counted at least ten times. Its specificity is not known. V was shortened by 2 bases and J by 7 bases, with 17 bases between the two germline ends. This CDR3 spans 16 amino acids. CDR1 and CDR2 from the germline V gene are SNHLY and FYNNEI. With iRepertoire HTBI primers and Arm-PCR of CDR3 regions, TCR beta libraries were built. MiXCR was run by TCRdb on the multiplex PCR reads, yielding one entry per CDR3 protein. The sample contains around 500,000 distinct CDR3 sequences, about 11% of which appear only once. This specimen comes from a study of regulatory T cells in long-lasting Graves disease. Regarding the study as a whole: A greater number of public clonotypes (around 3,000) was shared by persistent patients than by new patients (roughly 880).

Time point of the sample: newly diagnosed GD, antithyroid drugs for less than 3 months. From RNA extracted from PBMCs, the TCR library was made. This sample also appeared in a second study, on T cells in Graves' hyperthyroidism and ophthalmopathy.

The clonotype was recovered from a young woman with Graves disease. This chain links TRBV2 with TRBJ1-4, with D perhaps matching TRBD1 (6 bases). This specimen consisted of peripheral blood mononuclear cells (PBMCs), obtained at new diagnosis, from a patient treated with antithyroid drugs. DNA for the CDR3: TGTGCCAGCAGTGAACGTTGGGGGCGCGGGGGTGAAAAACTGTTTTTT. Encoded protein: CASSERWGRGGEKLFF.